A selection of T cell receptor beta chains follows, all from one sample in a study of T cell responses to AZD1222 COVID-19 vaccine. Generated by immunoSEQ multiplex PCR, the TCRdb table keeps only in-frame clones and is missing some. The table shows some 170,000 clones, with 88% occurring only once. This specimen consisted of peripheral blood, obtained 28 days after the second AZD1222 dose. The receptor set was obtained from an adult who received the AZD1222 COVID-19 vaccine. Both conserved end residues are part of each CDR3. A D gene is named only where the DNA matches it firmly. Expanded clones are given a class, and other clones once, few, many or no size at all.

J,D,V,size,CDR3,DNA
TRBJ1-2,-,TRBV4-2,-,CASSQDVRDSRNYGYTF,TGTGCCAGCAGCCAGGACGTCCGGGACTCAAGAAACTATGGCTACACCTTC
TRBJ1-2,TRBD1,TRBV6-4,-,CASSEDRDYGYTF,TGTGCCAGCAGTGAGGACAGGGACTATGGCTACACCTTC
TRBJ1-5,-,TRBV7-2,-,CASSLRGVGNQPQHF,TGTGCCAGCAGCTTGCGGGGGGTCGGCAATCAGCCCCAGCATTTT
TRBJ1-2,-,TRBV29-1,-,CSVEEWQPHYGYTF,TGCAGCGTTGAAGAATGGCAGCCTCACTATGGCTACACCTTC
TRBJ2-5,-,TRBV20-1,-,CSATIRETQYF,TGCAGTGCTACGATACGGGAGACCCAGTACTTC
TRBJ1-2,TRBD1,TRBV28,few,CAIEFPGQGRGYTF,TGTGCCATTGAATTTCCGGGACAGGGGAGGGGCTACACCTTC
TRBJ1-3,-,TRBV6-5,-,CASSREEGSGNTIYF,TGTGCCAGCAGTAGGGAGGAAGGTTCTGGAAACACCATATATTTT
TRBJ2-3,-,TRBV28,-,CASRSPDTQYF,TGTGCCAGCAGGAGCCCAGATACGCAGTATTTT
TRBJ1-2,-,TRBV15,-,CATSPPQAYGYTF,TGTGCCACCAGCCCACCACAGGCTTATGGCTACACCTTC
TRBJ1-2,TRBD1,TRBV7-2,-,CASSFRQGSGYGYTF,TGTGCCAGCAGCTTTCGACAGGGGAGTGGCTATGGCTACACCTTC
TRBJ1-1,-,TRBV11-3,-,CASSFTGRNTEAFF,TGTGCCAGCAGCTTTACAGGGAGGAACACTGAAGCTTTCTTT
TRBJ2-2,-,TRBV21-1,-,CASSKEGRLTGELFF,TGTGCCAGCAGCAAAGAGGGGCGCCTCACCGGGGAGCTGTTTTTT
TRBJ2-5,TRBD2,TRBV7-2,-,CASRSGGGQETQYF,TGTGCCAGCCGCTCGGGGGGAGGCCAAGAGACCCAGTACTTC
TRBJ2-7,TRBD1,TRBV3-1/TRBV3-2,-,CASSQAGQGANEQYF,TGTGCCAGCAGCCAAGCAGGACAGGGCGCCAACGAGCAGTACTTC
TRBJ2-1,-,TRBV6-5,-,CASSMTGGGRQFF,TGTGCCAGCAGTATGACCGGAGGGGGTAGACAGTTCTTC
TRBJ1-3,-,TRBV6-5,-,CASSQGNTIYF,TGTGCCAGCTCGCAGGGAAACACCATATATTTT
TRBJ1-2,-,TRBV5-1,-,CASSLKGTYGYTF,TGCGCCAGCAGCTTGAAGGGGACCTATGGCTACACCTTC
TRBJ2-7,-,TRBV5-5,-,CASSLERDHYEQYF,TGTGCCAGCAGCTTGGAACGGGATCACTACGAGCAGTACTTC
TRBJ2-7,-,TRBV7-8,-,CASSLGSYEQYF,TGTGCCAGCAGCCTAGGGTCCTACGAGCAGTACTTC
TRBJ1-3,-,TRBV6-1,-,CASSELVAGNTIYF,TGTGCCAGCAGTGAATTGGTGGCTGGAAACACCATATATTTT
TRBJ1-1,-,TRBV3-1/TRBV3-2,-,CASSQEGMWIGAFF,TGTGCCAGCAGCCAAGAGGGGATGTGGATCGGAGCTTTCTTT
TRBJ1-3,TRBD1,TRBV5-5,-,CASSVGQGPRAGNTIYF,TGTGCCAGCAGCGTGGGACAGGGACCCAGGGCTGGAAACACCATATATTTT
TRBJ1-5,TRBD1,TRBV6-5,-,CASSFAGTDEHF,TGTGCCAGCAGTTTCGCCGGGACAGACGAGCATTTT
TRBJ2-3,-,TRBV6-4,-,CASSDSGGGPNTQYF,TGTGCCAGCAGTGACTCGGGGGGGGGCCCAAATACGCAGTATTTT
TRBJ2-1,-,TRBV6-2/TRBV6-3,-,CASSYTGRSSYNEQFF,TGTGCCAGCAGTTACACCGGGCGGAGCTCCTACAATGAGCAGTTCTTC
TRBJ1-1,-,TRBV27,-,CASSFGGSNTEEAFF,TGTGCCAGCAGTTTTGGGGGGAGTAACACTGAGGAAGCTTTCTTT
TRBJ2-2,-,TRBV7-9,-,CASSSDYDGELFF,TGTGCCAGCAGCTCGGACTATGACGGGGAGCTGTTTTTT
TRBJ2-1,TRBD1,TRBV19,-,CASSRTGLGEQFF,TGTGCCAGTAGTCGGACAGGGTTGGGTGAGCAGTTCTTC
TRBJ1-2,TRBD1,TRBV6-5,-,CASSYSTGGNYGYTF,TGTGCCAGCAGTTACTCGACAGGGGGGAACTATGGCTACACCTTC
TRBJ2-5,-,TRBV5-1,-,CASSLRPTRETQYF,TGCGCCAGCAGCTTGAGGCCGACACGGGAGACCCAGTACTTC
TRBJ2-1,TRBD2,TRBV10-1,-,CASTEGTSGVNEQFF,TGCGCCAGCACCGAAGGGACTAGCGGGGTAAATGAGCAGTTCTTC
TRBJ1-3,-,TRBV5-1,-,CASSLQEARTGNTIYF,TGCGCCAGCAGCTTACAGGAGGCCCGGACTGGAAACACCATATATTTT
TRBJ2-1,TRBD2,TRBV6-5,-,CASTQPGGLHNEQFF,TGTGCCAGCACTCAACCGGGGGGGCTCCACAATGAGCAGTTCTTC
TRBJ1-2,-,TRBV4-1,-,CASSHNGENYGYTF,TGCGCCAGCAGCCATAACGGGGAGAACTATGGCTACACCTTC
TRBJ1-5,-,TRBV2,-,CASSVEPDQPQHF,TGTGCCAGCAGTGTCGAGCCCGATCAGCCCCAGCATTTT
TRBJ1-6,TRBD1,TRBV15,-,CATSIGGGRSPLHF,TGTGCCACCAGCATAGGGGGCGGGAGGTCACCCCTCCACTTT